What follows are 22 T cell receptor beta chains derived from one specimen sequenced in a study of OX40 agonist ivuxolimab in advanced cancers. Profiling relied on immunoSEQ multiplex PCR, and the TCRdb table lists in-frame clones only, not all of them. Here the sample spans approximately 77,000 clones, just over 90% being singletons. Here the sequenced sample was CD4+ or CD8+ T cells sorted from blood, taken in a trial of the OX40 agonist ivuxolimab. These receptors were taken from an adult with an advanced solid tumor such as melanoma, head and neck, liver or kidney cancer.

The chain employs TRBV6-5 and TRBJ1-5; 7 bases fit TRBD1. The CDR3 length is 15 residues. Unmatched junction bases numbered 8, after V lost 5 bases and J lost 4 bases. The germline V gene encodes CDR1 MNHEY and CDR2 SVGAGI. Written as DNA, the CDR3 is TGTGCCAGCAGTGCCAGTGACAGGGAAAATCAGCCCCAGCATTTT. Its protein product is CASSASDRENQPQHF.

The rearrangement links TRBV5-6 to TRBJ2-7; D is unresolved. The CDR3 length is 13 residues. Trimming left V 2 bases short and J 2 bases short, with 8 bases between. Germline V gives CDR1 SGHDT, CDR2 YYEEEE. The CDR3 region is CASSLTGPYEQYF. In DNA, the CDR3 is TGTGCCAGCAGCTTAACGGGTCCCTACGAGCAGTACTTC.

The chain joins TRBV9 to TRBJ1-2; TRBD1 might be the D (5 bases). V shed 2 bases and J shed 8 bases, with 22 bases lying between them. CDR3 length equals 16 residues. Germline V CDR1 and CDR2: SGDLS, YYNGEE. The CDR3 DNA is TGTGCCAGCAGCGTCTGGGAAACAAGGCCCTCAGGGGGCTACACCTTC. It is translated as CASSVWETRPSGGYTF. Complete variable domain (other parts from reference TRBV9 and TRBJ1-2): DSGVTQTPKHLITATGQRVTLRCSPRSGDLSVYWYQQSLDQGLQFLIQYYNGEERAKGNILERFSAQQFPDLHSELNLSSLELGDSALYFCASSVWETRPSGGYTFGSGTRLTVV.

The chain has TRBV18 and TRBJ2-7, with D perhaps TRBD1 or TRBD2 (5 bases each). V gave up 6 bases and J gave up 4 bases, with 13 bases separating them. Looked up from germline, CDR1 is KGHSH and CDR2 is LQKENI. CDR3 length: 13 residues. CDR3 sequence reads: CASSPLGAYEQYF. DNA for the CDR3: TGTGCCAGCTCCCCCCTCGGGGCGTACGAGCAGTACTTC.

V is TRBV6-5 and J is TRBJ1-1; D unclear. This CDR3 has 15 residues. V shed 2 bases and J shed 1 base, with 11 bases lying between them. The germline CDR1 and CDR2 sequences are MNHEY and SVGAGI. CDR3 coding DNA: TGTGCCAGCAGTTACGCAGGTTTAGCGAACACTGAAGCTTTCTTT. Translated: CASSYAGLANTEAFF.

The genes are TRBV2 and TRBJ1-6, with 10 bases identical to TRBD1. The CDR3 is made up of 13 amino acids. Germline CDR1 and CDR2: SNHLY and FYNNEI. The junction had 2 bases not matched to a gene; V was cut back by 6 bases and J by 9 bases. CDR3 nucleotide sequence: TGTGCCAGCAGGGGACAGGGGCGTTCACCCCTCCACTTT. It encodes CASRGQGRSPLHF.

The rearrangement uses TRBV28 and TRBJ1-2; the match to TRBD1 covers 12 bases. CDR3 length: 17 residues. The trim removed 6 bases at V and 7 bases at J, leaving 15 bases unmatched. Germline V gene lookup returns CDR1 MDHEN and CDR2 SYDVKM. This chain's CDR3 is CASRPGTGGDPRFGYTF. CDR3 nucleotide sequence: TGTGCCAGCAGACCCGGGACAGGGGGCGATCCCCGATTTGGCTACACCTTC.

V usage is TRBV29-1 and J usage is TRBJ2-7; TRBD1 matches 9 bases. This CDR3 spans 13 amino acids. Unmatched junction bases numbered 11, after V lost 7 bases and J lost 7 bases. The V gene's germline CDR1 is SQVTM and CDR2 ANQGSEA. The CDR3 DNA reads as TGCAGCGCCGGCGGCGGGACAGGGAAGGAGCAGTACTTC. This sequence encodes CSAGGGTGKEQYF.

This CDR3 is CASSSSGFRNEQFF. In nucleotides, the CDR3 is TGTGCCAGCAGCTCTAGCGGGTTTCGCAATGAGCAGTTCTTC. This rearrangement joins TRBV2 to TRBJ2-1; 8 bases map to TRBD2. CDR1 and CDR2 (germline): SNHLY, FYNNEI. Trimming cost V 6 bases and J 6 bases; bases outside gene matches: 7. There are 14 residues in the CDR3.

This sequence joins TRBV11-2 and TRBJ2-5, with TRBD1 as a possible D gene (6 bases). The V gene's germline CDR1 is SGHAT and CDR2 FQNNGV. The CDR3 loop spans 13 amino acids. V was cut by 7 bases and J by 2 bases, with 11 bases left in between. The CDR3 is CASTPGTQETQYF. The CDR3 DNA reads TGTGCCAGCACCCCCGGGACACAAGAGACCCAGTACTTC.

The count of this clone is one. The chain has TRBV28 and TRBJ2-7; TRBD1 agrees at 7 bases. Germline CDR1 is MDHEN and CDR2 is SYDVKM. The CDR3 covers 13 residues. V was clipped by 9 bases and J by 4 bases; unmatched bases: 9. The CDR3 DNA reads TGTGCCAGTCAAAGGGCAGGGGGTTACGAGCAGTACTTC. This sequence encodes CASQRAGGYEQYF.

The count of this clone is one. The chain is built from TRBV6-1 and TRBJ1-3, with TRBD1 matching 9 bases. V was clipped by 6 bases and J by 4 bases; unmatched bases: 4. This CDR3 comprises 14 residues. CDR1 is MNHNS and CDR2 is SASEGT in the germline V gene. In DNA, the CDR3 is TGTGCCAGCAGGCGGGGACAGGGAGGAAACACCATATATTTT. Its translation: CASRRGQGGNTIYF.

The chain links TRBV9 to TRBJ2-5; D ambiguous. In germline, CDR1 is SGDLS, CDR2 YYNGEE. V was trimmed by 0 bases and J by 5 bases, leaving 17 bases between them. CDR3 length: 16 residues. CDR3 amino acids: CASSVATGPLGETQYF. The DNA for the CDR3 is TGTGCCAGCAGCGTAGCTACCGGGCCCCTGGGGGAGACCCAGTACTTC.

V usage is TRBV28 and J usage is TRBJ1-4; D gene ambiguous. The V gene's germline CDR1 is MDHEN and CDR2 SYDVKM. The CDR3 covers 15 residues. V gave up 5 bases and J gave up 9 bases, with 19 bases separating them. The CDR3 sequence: CASSLPRGREKKLFF. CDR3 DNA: TGTGCCAGCAGTCTTCCCCGCGGGAGGGAGAAAAAACTGTTTTTT.

CDR3 sequence (DNA): TGCGCCGGTCGGGGGGACAGGGTGTCCTACGAGCAGTACTTC. Translating gives CAGRGDRVSYEQYF. The chain recombines TRBV23-1 with TRBJ2-7, with 9 bases identical to TRBD1. TRBV23-1 is classed as an ORF, of uncertain function. CDR3 length: 14 amino acids. J lost 1 base, V lost 11 bases, and 9 bases had no gene match.

CDR3 DNA sequence: TGTGCCAGCAGTACTTTAGCGTACTCGGGTGAGCAGTTCTTC. Protein product: CASSTLAYSGEQFF. The chain has TRBV28 and TRBJ2-1; the D gene is possibly TRBD2 (5 bases). Germline CDR1 is MDHEN and CDR2 is SYDVKM. V shed 5 bases and J shed 9 bases, with 17 bases lying between them. This CDR3 spans 14 amino acids. The entire variable domain, with the rest obtained from reference TRBV28 and TRBJ2-1, is as follows: DVKVTQSSRYLVKRTGEKVFLECVQDMDHENMFWYRQDPGLGLRLIYFSYDVKMKEKGDIPEGYSVSREKKERFSLILESASTNQTSMYLCASSTLAYSGEQFFGPGTRLTVL.

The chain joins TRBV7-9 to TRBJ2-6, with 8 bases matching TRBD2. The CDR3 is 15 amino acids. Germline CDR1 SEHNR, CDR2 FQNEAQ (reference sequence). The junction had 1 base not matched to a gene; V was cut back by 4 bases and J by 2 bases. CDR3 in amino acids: CASSSGLAGANVLTF. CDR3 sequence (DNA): TGTGCCAGCAGCTCGGGACTAGCTGGGGCCAACGTCCTGACTTTC.

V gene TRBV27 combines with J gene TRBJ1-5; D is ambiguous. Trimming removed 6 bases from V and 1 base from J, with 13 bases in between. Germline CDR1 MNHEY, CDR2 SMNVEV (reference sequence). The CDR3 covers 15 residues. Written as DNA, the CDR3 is TGTGCCAGCAGCCCCAAACAGTTAAGCAATCAGCCCCAGCATTTT. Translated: CASSPKQLSNQPQHF.

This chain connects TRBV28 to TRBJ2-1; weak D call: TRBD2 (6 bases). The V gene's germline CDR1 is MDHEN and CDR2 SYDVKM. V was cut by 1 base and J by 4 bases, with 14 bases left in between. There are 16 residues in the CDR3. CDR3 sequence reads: CASSLSGLGGYNEQFF. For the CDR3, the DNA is TGTGCCAGCAGTTTATCGGGGCTGGGGGGATACAATGAGCAGTTCTTC.

The CDR3 coding sequence is TGTGCCAGCAGCTTAGGCGGGCTCTCTGGAAACACCATATATTTT. Amino acid sequence: CASSLGGLSGNTIYF. The V gene is TRBV11-3, the J gene TRBJ1-3, with no clear D. The CDR3 spans 15 residues. Germline CDR1 reads SGHNT; CDR2 reads YENEEA. With 1 base removed from V and 0 bases from J, the gap between germline ends came to 7 bases.

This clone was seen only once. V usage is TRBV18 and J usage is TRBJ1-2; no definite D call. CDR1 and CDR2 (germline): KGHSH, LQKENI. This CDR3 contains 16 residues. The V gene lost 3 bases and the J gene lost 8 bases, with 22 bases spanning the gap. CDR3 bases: TGTGCCAGCTCACCCGCCTCCTCCCGAGGGCCGGAAGGCTACACCTTC. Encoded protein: CASSPASSRGPEGYTF.

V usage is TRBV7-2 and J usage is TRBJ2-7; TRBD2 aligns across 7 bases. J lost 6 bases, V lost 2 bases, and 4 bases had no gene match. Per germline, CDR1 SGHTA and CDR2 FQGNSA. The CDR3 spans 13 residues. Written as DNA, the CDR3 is TGTGCCAGCAGCTTAATGCGGGAGCTCGAGCAGTACTTC. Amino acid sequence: CASSLMRELEQYF.